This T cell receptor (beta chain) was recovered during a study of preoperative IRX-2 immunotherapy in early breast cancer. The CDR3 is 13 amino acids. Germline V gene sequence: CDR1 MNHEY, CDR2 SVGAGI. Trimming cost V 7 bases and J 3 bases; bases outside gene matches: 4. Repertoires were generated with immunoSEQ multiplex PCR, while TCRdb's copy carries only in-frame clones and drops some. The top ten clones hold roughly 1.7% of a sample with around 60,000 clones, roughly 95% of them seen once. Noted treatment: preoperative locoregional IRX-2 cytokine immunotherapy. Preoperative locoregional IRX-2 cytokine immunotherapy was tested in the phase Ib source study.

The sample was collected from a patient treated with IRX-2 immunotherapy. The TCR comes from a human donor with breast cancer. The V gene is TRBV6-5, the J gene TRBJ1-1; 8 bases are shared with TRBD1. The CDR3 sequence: CASKTGEDTEAFF. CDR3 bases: TGTGCCAGCAAGACAGGGGAGGACACTGAAGCTTTCTTT.